Listed below are T cell receptor beta chains from one sample, sequenced in a study of cytomegalovirus exposure and HLA in healthy donors. The table came from immunoSEQ multiplex PCR; TCRdb's copy has only in-frame clones and leaves some out. The sample holds some 150,000 clones, around 80% seen once. The sequencing sample was made of PBMCs. Receptor source: a middle-aged man in good health and CMV-seronegative. The CDR3 runs from the conserved cysteine through the conserved F or W. The order of the fields is V gene, clone size, D gene, J gene, CDR3 protein, CDR3 DNA. A D gene is named only where the DNA matches it firmly. Clone size, where shown, is once, few, many, or a class for clones that have expanded.

>TRBV19|NA|NA|TRBJ2-1
CASSITLAVYNEQFF
TGTGCCAGTAGTATTACCTTAGCGGTATACAATGAGCAGTTCTTC
>TRBV7-8|NA|TRBD1|TRBJ2-7
CASSLSGQSEQYF
TGTGCCAGCAGCTTATCGGGACAGAGCGAGCAGTACTTC
>TRBV21-1|NA|NA|TRBJ1-4
CASRGRRWEKLFF
TGTGCCAGCAGAGGGAGGAGGTGGGAAAAACTGTTTTTT
>TRBV9|few|TRBD2|TRBJ2-3
CASSTTSGTDTQYF
TGTGCCAGCAGCACGACTAGCGGCACAGATACGCAGTATTTT
>TRBV19|NA|NA|TRBJ1-4
CASRGRSTNEKLFF
TGTGCCAGTAGGGGCCGATCAACTAATGAAAAACTGTTTTTT
>TRBV2|once|NA|TRBJ2-4
CASRWAGRTKNIQYF
TGTGCCAGCAGGTGGGCGGGGCGGACCAAAAACATTCAGTACTTC
>TRBV7-6|few|NA|TRBJ2-5
CASSLRPRPGYQETQYF
TGTGCCAGCAGCTTAAGGCCCCGCCCCGGGTACCAAGAGACCCAGTACTTC
>TRBV4-1|NA|NA|TRBJ2-7
CASSSGTYEQYF
TGCGCCAGCAGCTCGGGAACCTACGAGCAGTACTTC
>TRBV27|NA|NA|TRBJ1-2
CASSPLGQGNYGYTF
TGTGCCAGCAGTCCTCTCGGTCAGGGGAACTATGGCTACACCTTC
>TRBV7-9|NA|NA|TRBJ2-3
CASRPGTDTQYF
TGTGCCAGCAGACCAGGGACAGATACGCAGTATTTT
>TRBV28|NA|NA|TRBJ1-1
CASMGGLVTEAFF
TGTGCCAGCATGGGGGGGCTGGTCACTGAAGCTTTCTTT
>TRBV7-9|NA|TRBD1|TRBJ2-5
CSSSHRGETQYF
TGTTCCAGCAGTCACAGGGGTGAGACCCAGTACTTC
>TRBV7-2|NA|NA|TRBJ1-1
CANLMGGEAFF
TGTGCCAACCTAATGGGGGGTGAAGCTTTCTTT
>TRBV5-4|NA|NA|TRBJ2-7
CASSFGSPGGGSEQYF
TGTGCCAGCAGCTTCGGTTCGCCAGGAGGTGGCTCCGAGCAGTACTTC
>TRBV6-6|few|NA|TRBJ2-3
CASSGNRAWDTQYF
TGTGCCAGCAGTGGAAACAGGGCCTGGGATACGCAGTATTTT
>TRBV27|NA|NA|TRBJ1-1
CASSFIGQMNTEAFF
TGTGCCAGCAGTTTTATTGGACAGATGAACACTGAAGCTTTCTTT
>TRBV29-1|NA|TRBD1|TRBJ2-7
CSIRDRGNYEQYF
TGCAGCATAAGGGACAGGGGAAACTACGAGCAGTACTTC
>TRBV7-9|NA|TRBD2|TRBJ2-7
CSSSPTSVSTYEQYF
TGTTCCAGCAGCCCTACTAGCGTCTCAACCTACGAGCAGTACTTC
>TRBV6-5|NA|NA|TRBJ2-5
CASRDRSPETQYF
TGTGCCAGCAGAGACAGGTCACCAGAGACCCAGTACTTC
>TRBV5-1|NA|TRBD2|TRBJ2-1
CASSLRTSGRSRDEQFF
TGCGCCAGCAGCTTGAGGACTAGCGGGAGGAGTAGGGATGAGCAGTTCTTC
>TRBV29-1|NA|TRBD2|TRBJ2-5
CSVERGGRQETQYF
TGCAGCGTTGAGAGGGGAGGGCGCCAAGAGACCCAGTACTTC
>TRBV11-2|few|NA|TRBJ2-7
CASSFIQGLSGEQYF
TGTGCCAGCAGCTTCATCCAGGGTTTATCGGGCGAGCAGTACTTC
>TRBV14|NA|NA|TRBJ1-2
CASSQDLPGFGGYTF
TGTGCCAGCAGCCAAGATTTACCGGGATTCGGTGGCTACACCTTC
>TRBV30|NA|TRBD1|TRBJ1-1
CAWSPTGTGLRNTEAFF
TGTGCCTGGAGTCCGACCGGGACAGGCCTCCGGAACACTGAAGCTTTCTTT
>TRBV6-6|NA|NA|TRBJ1-4
CASSADRLRHFF
TGTGCCAGCAGTGCCGACAGGCTCCGTCATTTTTTT
>TRBV7-6|NA|NA|TRBJ2-2
CASSPQPRSSGPNTGELFF
TGTGCCAGCAGCCCCCAGCCTAGGAGTAGCGGACCGAACACCGGGGAGCTGTTTTTT
>TRBV7-9|once|TRBD2|TRBJ2-7
CASSLVGLAAYEQYF
TGTGCCAGCAGCTTGGTGGGACTAGCGGCCTACGAGCAGTACTTC
>TRBV4-2|NA|TRBD1|TRBJ2-3
CASSQEATGEADTQYF
TGTGCCAGCAGCCAAGAAGCGACAGGGGAGGCAGATACGCAGTATTTT
>TRBV27|NA|NA|TRBJ2-2
CASSSSGGSGYGELFF
TGTGCCAGCAGTTCCTCTGGAGGGAGTGGGTACGGGGAGCTGTTTTTT
>TRBV6-5|once|NA|TRBJ2-7
CASSLAQRLTQYF
TGTGCCAGCAGTTTGGCTCAACGCCTTACCCAGTACTTC
>TRBV18|NA|NA|TRBJ2-1
CASSPLGSRDEQFF
TGTGCCAGCTCACCCCTAGGGAGCCGGGATGAGCAGTTCTTC
>TRBV27|NA|NA|TRBJ2-3
CASKVIRGGPGSTDTQYF
TGTGCCAGCAAAGTCATCCGAGGAGGGCCGGGATCCACAGATACGCAGTATTTT
>TRBV7-2|NA|TRBD1|TRBJ2-6
CASSGQGLGANVLTF
TGTGCCAGCAGCGGACAGGGACTGGGGGCCAACGTCCTGACTTTC
>TRBV2|NA|TRBD2|TRBJ2-3
CASSLTSASTDTQYF
TGTGCCAGCAGCCTTACTAGCGCAAGCACAGATACGCAGTATTTT
>TRBV28|once|TRBD2|TRBJ2-1
CASSPPRTSGYNEQFF
TGTGCCAGCAGTCCCCCTCGGACTAGCGGATACAATGAGCAGTTCTTC
>TRBV6-4|NA|NA|TRBJ2-2
CASSDSGGVTGELFF
TGTGCCAGCAGTGACTCAGGCGGCGTCACCGGGGAGCTGTTTTTT
>TRBV7-9|few|NA|TRBJ2-1
CASSTPGSPYNEQFF
TGTGCCAGCAGCACGCCTGGGAGCCCGTACAATGAGCAGTTCTTC
>TRBV7-6|few|NA|TRBJ2-5
CASSIGGGITIQETQYF
TGTGCCAGCAGCATAGGAGGAGGGATTACCATCCAAGAGACCCAGTACTTC
>TRBV7-2|NA|TRBD1|TRBJ2-5
CASRRTGQETQYF
TGTGCCAGCAGAAGGACAGGCCAAGAGACCCAGTACTTC
>TRBV28|few|NA|TRBJ2-7
CASNSQRGSYEQYF
TGTGCCAGCAACTCTCAGAGGGGGTCCTACGAGCAGTACTTC